A selection of T cell receptor beta chains follows, all from one sample in a study of beta chain features in type 1 diabetes. Repertoires were generated with immunoSEQ multiplex PCR, while TCRdb's copy carries only in-frame clones and drops some. This table has 150,000 or so clones, 11% appearing once. Specimen: central memory CD4+ T cells from blood. Receptors originate from a man aged 18-30 years in good health. Each CDR3 is given with its conserved first and last residue. Each record gives: J gene, V gene, clone size, D gene, CDR3 DNA, CDR3 protein. A D gene is named only where the DNA matches it firmly. Only part of the rows carry a size: once, few, many, or a class if the clone is expanded.

j_call: TRBJ2-5; v_call: TRBV10-3; clone_size: few; d_call: TRBD2; cdr3_nt: TGTGCCATCAGAGGGCGGGGGGCCTTAGAGACCCAGTACTTC; cdr3_aa: CAIRGRGALETQYF
j_call: TRBJ2-3; v_call: TRBV10-2; clone_size: NA; d_call: TRBD2; cdr3_nt: TGCGCCAGCACTGGAGCGGGGAGCACAGATACGCAGTATTTT; cdr3_aa: CASTGAGSTDTQYF
j_call: TRBJ2-7; v_call: TRBV7-2; clone_size: few; d_call: TRBD1; cdr3_nt: TGTGCCAGCAGCTTAGTAGGTAGGGGGCGCCCCTACGAGCAGTACTTC; cdr3_aa: CASSLVGRGRPYEQYF
j_call: TRBJ2-5; v_call: TRBV28; clone_size: many; d_call: NA; cdr3_nt: TGTGCCAGTAATGACGGCCAAGAGACCCAGTACTTC; cdr3_aa: CASNDGQETQYF
j_call: TRBJ2-2; v_call: TRBV29-1; clone_size: few; d_call: TRBD1; cdr3_nt: TGCAGCGTCGCCGGGACAGGGTTGGCCGGGGAGCTGTTTTTT; cdr3_aa: CSVAGTGLAGELFF
j_call: TRBJ2-7; v_call: TRBV6-1; clone_size: NA; d_call: NA; cdr3_nt: TGTGCCAGCAATTCGGGATACAGGGTTACCTACGAGCAGTACTTC; cdr3_aa: CASNSGYRVTYEQYF
j_call: TRBJ2-7; v_call: TRBV7-6; clone_size: few; d_call: NA; cdr3_nt: TGTGCCAGCAGCTCAGCTATCCTGATCTCCTTC; cdr3_aa: CASSSAILISF
j_call: TRBJ2-4; v_call: TRBV7-2; clone_size: NA; d_call: NA; cdr3_nt: TGTGCCAGCAGCAAGAGCCGGGCCGAAAACATTCAGTACTTC; cdr3_aa: CASSKSRAENIQYF
j_call: TRBJ1-2; v_call: TRBV9; clone_size: NA; d_call: NA; cdr3_nt: TGTGCCAGCAGCGTTGACCAGGGGTCCTATGGCTACACCTTC; cdr3_aa: CASSVDQGSYGYTF
j_call: TRBJ2-3; v_call: TRBV29-1; clone_size: NA; d_call: NA; cdr3_nt: TGCAGCGTTTTGGGGGAGCGAGGGACAGATACGCAGTATTTT; cdr3_aa: CSVLGERGTDTQYF
j_call: TRBJ2-1; v_call: TRBV27; clone_size: few; d_call: NA; cdr3_nt: TGTGCCAGCACTTCCCGGGCAGGGAATGAGCAGTTCTTC; cdr3_aa: CASTSRAGNEQFF
j_call: TRBJ2-7; v_call: TRBV11-2; clone_size: NA; d_call: TRBD2; cdr3_nt: TGTGCCAGCACCTTGGGGGGTAGCGGGAGGTACGAGCAGTACTTC; cdr3_aa: CASTLGGSGRYEQYF
j_call: TRBJ2-5; v_call: TRBV19; clone_size: NA; d_call: NA; cdr3_nt: TGTGCCACCCTAAGCGGATTCGCCAAGGAGACCCAGTACTTC; cdr3_aa: CATLSGFAKETQYF
j_call: TRBJ1-1; v_call: TRBV28; clone_size: NA; d_call: NA; cdr3_nt: TGTGCCAGCAGCTCGCCGCGGGGGGGGCGAACTGAAGCTTTCTTT; cdr3_aa: CASSSPRGGRTEAFF
j_call: TRBJ2-3; v_call: TRBV18; clone_size: NA; d_call: NA; cdr3_nt: TGTGCCAGCTCACCGGGACTTACAACAGATACGCAGTATTTT; cdr3_aa: CASSPGLTTDTQYF
j_call: TRBJ2-5; v_call: TRBV2; clone_size: NA; d_call: TRBD2; cdr3_nt: TGTGCCAGCAGTCCGGGACTAGCGGGAACCCAGTACTTC; cdr3_aa: CASSPGLAGTQYF
j_call: TRBJ2-3; v_call: TRBV7-3; clone_size: few; d_call: TRBD2; cdr3_nt: TGTGCCAGCAGCTTAAGGTCTGGGACTAGTCCAGATACGCAGTATTTT; cdr3_aa: CASSLRSGTSPDTQYF
j_call: TRBJ1-2; v_call: TRBV28; clone_size: few; d_call: NA; cdr3_nt: TGTGCCAGCAGAAGGGAATACTATGGCTACACCTTC; cdr3_aa: CASRREYYGYTF
j_call: TRBJ1-5; v_call: TRBV30; clone_size: few; d_call: TRBD1; cdr3_nt: TGTGCCTGGAGTATCGTGGCCAGGGGGAAACGTCAGCCCCAGCATTTT; cdr3_aa: CAWSIVARGKRQPQHF
j_call: TRBJ2-6; v_call: TRBV30; clone_size: many; d_call: NA; cdr3_nt: TGTGCCTGGAGTGTACCAGGCTTTACCCTCTCTGGGGCCAACGTCCTGACTTTC; cdr3_aa: CAWSVPGFTLSGANVLTF
j_call: TRBJ1-1; v_call: TRBV14; clone_size: few; d_call: NA; cdr3_nt: TGTGCCAGCAGCCTAAGTCGGGGCACTGAAGCTTTCTTT; cdr3_aa: CASSLSRGTEAFF
j_call: TRBJ1-2; v_call: TRBV7-8; clone_size: once; d_call: NA; cdr3_nt: TGTGCCAGCAGCTTAATGCATGGGAACTATGGCTACACCTTC; cdr3_aa: CASSLMHGNYGYTF
j_call: TRBJ2-3; v_call: TRBV25-1; clone_size: NA; d_call: NA; cdr3_nt: TGTGCCAGCAGTGAGTGGTACACCACAGATACGCAGTATTTT; cdr3_aa: CASSEWYTTDTQYF
j_call: TRBJ2-3; v_call: TRBV7-3; clone_size: NA; d_call: NA; cdr3_nt: TGTGCCAGCAGTCCTACCCCCGCAGATACGCAGTATTTT; cdr3_aa: CASSPTPADTQYF
j_call: TRBJ2-5; v_call: TRBV29-1; clone_size: few; d_call: TRBD2; cdr3_nt: TGCAGCGTTGAGAGCGGGGTAAAGGAGACCCAGTACTTC; cdr3_aa: CSVESGVKETQYF
j_call: TRBJ2-7; v_call: TRBV4-2; clone_size: NA; d_call: NA; cdr3_nt: TGTGCCAGCAGCCCCCGGAGAGGAGACGAGCAGTACTTC; cdr3_aa: CASSPRRGDEQYF
j_call: TRBJ1-3; v_call: TRBV28; clone_size: NA; d_call: NA; cdr3_nt: TGTGCCAGCAGGAACGGGAACTCTGGAAACACCATATATTTT; cdr3_aa: CASRNGNSGNTIYF
j_call: TRBJ1-5; v_call: TRBV7-2; clone_size: NA; d_call: NA; cdr3_nt: TGTGCCAGCAGCTTAGGGCCCCGGCAGCCCCAGCATTTT; cdr3_aa: CASSLGPRQPQHF
j_call: TRBJ2-1; v_call: TRBV10-3; clone_size: NA; d_call: NA; cdr3_nt: TGTGCCACCCAACGGGACAATGAGCAGTTCTTC; cdr3_aa: CATQRDNEQFF
j_call: TRBJ2-6; v_call: TRBV14; clone_size: few; d_call: NA; cdr3_nt: TGTGCCAGCAGCCCCAACAGGGACGCTGGGGCCAACGTCCTGACTTTC; cdr3_aa: CASSPNRDAGANVLTF
j_call: TRBJ1-4; v_call: TRBV7-2; clone_size: NA; d_call: NA; cdr3_nt: TGTGCCAGCAGCTCGACTCAGGGACAACTGTTTTTT; cdr3_aa: CASSSTQGQLFF
j_call: TRBJ1-5; v_call: TRBV25-1; clone_size: few; d_call: TRBD1; cdr3_nt: TGTGCCAGCAGTGAGCCAGGGGGCGGTCAGCCCCAGCATTTT; cdr3_aa: CASSEPGGGQPQHF
j_call: TRBJ1-5; v_call: TRBV30; clone_size: few; d_call: TRBD1; cdr3_nt: TGTGCCTGGAGCCGCACAGGGGCCCACAATCAGCCCCAGCATTTT; cdr3_aa: CAWSRTGAHNQPQHF
j_call: TRBJ1-6; v_call: TRBV11-2; clone_size: NA; d_call: NA; cdr3_nt: TGTGCCAGCAGCTCCTCAGGGGAAGGAAATTCACCCCTCCACTTT; cdr3_aa: CASSSSGEGNSPLHF
j_call: TRBJ2-1; v_call: TRBV7-2; clone_size: few; d_call: TRBD1; cdr3_nt: TGTGCCAGCAGCCGCCGGGACAGGGGGCACAATGAGCAGTTCTTC; cdr3_aa: CASSRRDRGHNEQFF
j_call: TRBJ2-5; v_call: TRBV6-1; clone_size: few; d_call: NA; cdr3_nt: TGTGCCAGCAGTGAAGTATTCAGGGCAAACCAAGAGACCCAGTACTTC; cdr3_aa: CASSEVFRANQETQYF
j_call: TRBJ2-7; v_call: TRBV6-6; clone_size: few; d_call: TRBD1; cdr3_nt: TGTGCCAGCAGTGGACAGGGCGGGAAGTACGAGCAGTACTTC; cdr3_aa: CASSGQGGKYEQYF
j_call: TRBJ2-2; v_call: TRBV30; clone_size: few; d_call: NA; cdr3_nt: TGTGCCTTCTCCGGACAGAGGCGGACCGGGGAGCTGTTTTTT; cdr3_aa: CAFSGQRRTGELFF
j_call: TRBJ2-1; v_call: TRBV6-1; clone_size: few; d_call: NA; cdr3_nt: TGTGCCAGCAGTGTTGAAGGAGGGGAGCAGTTCTTC; cdr3_aa: CASSVEGGEQFF
j_call: TRBJ2-6; v_call: TRBV7-2; clone_size: NA; d_call: NA; cdr3_nt: TGCGCCAGCAGCCAAGGGGCCAGCTCTGGGGCCAACGTCCTGACTTTC; cdr3_aa: CASSQGASSGANVLTF
j_call: TRBJ2-2; v_call: TRBV5-6; clone_size: many; d_call: NA; cdr3_nt: TGTGCCAGCAGCTTGGGCACCTACACCGGGGAGCTGTTTTTT; cdr3_aa: CASSLGTYTGELFF
j_call: TRBJ1-1; v_call: TRBV25-1; clone_size: NA; d_call: NA; cdr3_nt: TGTGCCAGCGAAGTTGGGGGGTCGAACACTGAAGCTTTCTTT; cdr3_aa: CASEVGGSNTEAFF
j_call: TRBJ1-1; v_call: TRBV29-1; clone_size: NA; d_call: NA; cdr3_nt: TGCAGCGTTGATCGGGGGAAAAGGACTGAAGCTTTCTTT; cdr3_aa: CSVDRGKRTEAFF
j_call: TRBJ2-5; v_call: TRBV5-1; clone_size: few; d_call: TRBD2; cdr3_nt: TGCGCCAGCAGATGGGGACTAGCGGGGCAAGAGACCCAGTACTTC; cdr3_aa: CASRWGLAGQETQYF
j_call: TRBJ2-1; v_call: TRBV5-1; clone_size: many; d_call: NA; cdr3_nt: TGCGCCAGCAGCTCCCCGGGGGTAGCGGCCAATGAGCAGTTCTTC; cdr3_aa: CASSSPGVAANEQFF
j_call: TRBJ2-3; v_call: TRBV11-1; clone_size: NA; d_call: TRBD1; cdr3_nt: TGTGCCAGCAGCCCAGCGGGACAGGGAACAGATACGCAGTATTTT; cdr3_aa: CASSPAGQGTDTQYF